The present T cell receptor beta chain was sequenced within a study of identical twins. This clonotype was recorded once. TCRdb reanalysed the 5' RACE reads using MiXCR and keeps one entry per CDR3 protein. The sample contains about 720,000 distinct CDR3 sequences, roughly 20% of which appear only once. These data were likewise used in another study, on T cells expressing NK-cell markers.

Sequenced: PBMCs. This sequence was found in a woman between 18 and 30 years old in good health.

The CDR3 sequence is CASSIPRQGRQPQHF. CDR3 bases: TGTGCCAGCAGTATTCCCAGACAGGGCCGGCAGCCCCAGCATTTT. The chain recombines TRBV6-2 or TRBV6-3 with TRBJ1-5; 7 positions match TRBD1. The CDR3 loop spans 15 amino acids. V shed 5 bases and J 7 bases; nucleotides not matched to a gene: 11. CDR1 and CDR2 (germline): MNHEY, SVGEGT.